This T cell receptor (beta chain) came from a study of blood T cell repertoires in COVID-19. Overall study: Spain, Italy and the United States supplied samples that represented acute and convalescent COVID-19.

Method: immunoSEQ multiplex PCR; TCRdb's copy keeps in-frame clones and lacks some. The table includes about 220,000 clones, around 87% detected once. The CDR3 consists of 13 residues. The germline V gene has CDR1 MNHEY and CDR2 SMNVEV (reference sequence). The V end lost 5 bases, the J end lost 2 bases, and 7 bases lay between the germline ends. Sequencing was performed on peripheral blood. This sequence joins TRBV27 and TRBJ1-5; D possibly corresponds to TRBD1 (5 bases). This receptor was identified in a woman aged 45-59 years with COVID-19, enrolled during active disease. CDR3 nucleotide sequence: TGTGCCAGCAGTATGACAGGCAATCAGCCCCAGCATTTT. The encoded protein is CASSMTGNQPQHF.